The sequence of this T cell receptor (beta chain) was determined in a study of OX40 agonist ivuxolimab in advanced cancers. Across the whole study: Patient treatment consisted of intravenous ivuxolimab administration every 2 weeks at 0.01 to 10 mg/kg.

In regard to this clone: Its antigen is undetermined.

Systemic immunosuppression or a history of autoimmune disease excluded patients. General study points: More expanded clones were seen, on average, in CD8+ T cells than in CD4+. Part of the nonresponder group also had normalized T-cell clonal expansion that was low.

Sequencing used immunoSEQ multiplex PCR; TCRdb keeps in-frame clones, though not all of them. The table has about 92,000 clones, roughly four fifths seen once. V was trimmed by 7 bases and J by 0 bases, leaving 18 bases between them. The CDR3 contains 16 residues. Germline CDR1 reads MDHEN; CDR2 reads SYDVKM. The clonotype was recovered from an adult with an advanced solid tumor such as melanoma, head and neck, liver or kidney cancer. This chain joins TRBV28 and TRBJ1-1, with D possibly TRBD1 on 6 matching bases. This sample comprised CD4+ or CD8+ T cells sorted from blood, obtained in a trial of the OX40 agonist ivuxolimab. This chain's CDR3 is CASTYSGAGMNTEAFF. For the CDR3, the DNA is TGTGCCAGCACCTACTCGGGGGCGGGCATGAACACTGAAGCTTTCTTT.